The 9 T cell receptor beta chains listed next were all sequenced from one sample in a study of T cells in localized non-small cell lung cancer. Generated by immunoSEQ multiplex PCR, the TCRdb table keeps only in-frame clones and is missing some. The table lists around 28,000 clones, 80% to 90% of them singletons. The material was peripheral blood, obtained before any cancer treatment. Receptors were obtained from a woman aged 18-55 years with stage I lung adenocarcinoma.

This chain joins TRBV9 and TRBJ2-2; 11 bases are shared with TRBD1. This CDR3 spans 18 amino acids. Germline CDR1 is SGDLS and CDR2 is YYNGEE. The V gene end was trimmed by 1 base and the J gene end by 0 bases; junction bases not matched to a gene: 5. The CDR3 region has the DNA TGTGCCAGCAGCGTAAGGGACAGGGGGATTACGAACACCGGGGAGCTGTTTTTT. As protein: CASSVRDRGITNTGELFF.

V is TRBV9 and J is TRBJ1-1, with a possible D match to TRBD1 (6 bases). Between the trimmed V and J ends, which lost 5 bases and 1 base, there was a span of 21 bases. Germline V gives CDR1 SGDLS, CDR2 YYNGEE. The CDR3 spans 17 residues. As DNA, the CDR3 is TGTGCCAGCAGTCCCCCCCGGGGGGGCGCGGAGAACACTGAAGCTTTCTTT. This gives the protein CASSPPRGGAENTEAFF. Looking up the rest from reference TRBV9 and TRBJ1-1 gives the full variable domain: DSGVTQTPKHLITATGQRVTLRCSPRSGDLSVYWYQQSLDQGLQFLIQYYNGEERAKGNILERFSAQQFPDLHSELNLSSLELGDSALYFCASSPPRGGAENTEAFFGQGTRLTVV.

The rearrangement links TRBV30 to TRBJ1-4; a weak D match, TRBD1 (5 bases). The ends were cut back, 2 bases at V and 7 bases at J, with 8 bases in the middle. The CDR3 is 12 residues long. Germline V gene lookup returns CDR1 GTSNPN and CDR2 SVGIG (reference sequence). The CDR3 region has the DNA TGTGCCTGGAGTCGGGACGCTGAAAAACTGTTTTTT. Translated, it gives CAWSRDAEKLFF.

The J gene is TRBJ2-7, the V gene TRBV6-1; TRBD1 agrees at 7 bases. Unmatched junction bases numbered 7, after V lost 2 bases and J lost 0 bases. The CDR3 has 16 amino acids. Germline CDR1 reads MNHNS; CDR2 reads SASEGT. CDR3 loop: CASSEIWGQTSYEQYF. The DNA of the CDR3 is TGTGCCAGCAGTGAAATTTGGGGACAGACCTCCTACGAGCAGTACTTC.

The rearrangement joins TRBV10-3 to TRBJ1-1, with D tentatively TRBD1 (5 bases). The CDR3 has 18 amino acids. The V gene lost 2 bases and the J gene lost 1 base, with 20 bases spanning the gap. Germline V lookup: CDR1 ENHRY, CDR2 SYGVKD. CDR3 sequence (DNA): TGTGCCATCAGTGAGATTTTATCGGCGGGGCTTCGGAACACTGAAGCTTTCTTT. Protein sequence: CAISEILSAGLRNTEAFF.

In this sample, this clone turned up once. The rearrangement uses TRBV4-3 and TRBJ2-7; maybe TRBD2 (5 bases). Per germline, CDR1 LGHNA and CDR2 YSLEER. The V gene lost 0 bases and the J gene lost 2 bases, with 17 bases spanning the gap. The CDR3 totals 17 residues. The DNA for the CDR3 is TGCGCCAGCAGCCAAGATGCGGTACGTCTGGGAGCCTACGAGCAGTACTTC. It yields the protein CASSQDAVRLGAYEQYF.

The chain carries TRBV9 and TRBJ2-1, with 7 bases aligning to TRBD2. The ends lost 5 bases at V and 7 bases at J; junction bases unmatched: 12. The CDR3 contains 15 residues. Germline assignment: CDR1 SGDLS and CDR2 YYNGEE. In DNA, the CDR3 is TGTGCCAGCAGTCTATCGGGGGGAGCGTTAAATGAGCAGTTCTTC. Its protein product is CASSLSGGALNEQFF.

In this sample, this clone turned up once. The chain joins TRBV10-3 to TRBJ2-1, with 8 bases that match TRBD2. Trimming cost V 2 bases and J 6 bases; bases outside gene matches: 9. In germline, CDR1 is ENHRY, CDR2 SYGVKD. The CDR3 extends over 16 amino acids. CDR3: CAISERTGLGTNEQFF. The CDR3 DNA reads as TGTGCCATCAGTGAGCGGACGGGACTAGGAACCAATGAGCAGTTCTTC.

The chain recombines TRBV7-3 with TRBJ2-6; D remains unclear. There are 17 residues in the CDR3. V was trimmed by 5 bases and J by 5 bases, leaving 19 bases between them. Germline V lookup: CDR1 SGHTA, CDR2 FQGTGA. CDR3 region: CASSTLRLQSRANVLTF. CDR3 nucleotide sequence: TGTGCCAGCAGCACGTTACGCTTACAAAGTCGGGCCAACGTCCTGACTTTC.